This TCR beta chain comes out of a study of cytomegalovirus exposure and HLA in healthy donors (TCRdb year 2017). As for the study more broadly: In an earlier analysis of approximately 500 of the donors, under 300 Gb of sequence data and roughly 100 million unique TCR beta sequences from some 170 million T cells were reported. An early release that covered roughly 600 HLA-typed donors contained about 300 gigabases of sequencing data and tens of millions of unique TCR sequences. Among the roughly 400 genotyped donors, under 90% belonged to the genetic ancestry cluster associated with self-reported Caucasian donors. The study aimed to test whether signatures of past pathogen exposure could be identified by cataloging public T cell receptors. Using immunosequencing, the study profiled T cell repertoires from 666 subjects and related those repertoires to cytomegalovirus serostatus. Besides the first cohort of 550 to 750 subjects, a separate validation cohort made up of over a hundred different subjects was used. To predict cytomegalovirus infection status, the study combined high-throughput TCR immunosequencing, statistical association of individual TCRs with disease status, and machine learning. In a later analysis, previously published TCR beta repertoires from about 640 donors were re-analyzed and high-resolution HLA genotyping was added so that TCR occurrence patterns could be studied. Rather than using new phenotypic data, the later analysis identified candidate immune exposures from TCR beta sequences and from how often those sequences occurred across donors. An earlier analysis of approximately 630 of the donors applied high-throughput TCR beta sequencing to assess whether each TCR beta V gene segment acted as functional or pseudogenic. Donor age, sex, ethnicity and CMV serostatus were collected together with the repertoire data. Genome-wide SNP genotypes for about 65% of the 666 donors were used in a later genetic analysis, which treated that subset as a discovery cohort. All discovery cohort repertoires had been generated using a single sequencing platform. Both class I and class II loci were covered by HLA typing, at four-digit resolution. The number of donors typed differed by locus, with 629-630 for A, B, C, DRB1 and DQB1, more than 500 for DQA1, some 570 for DPA1, and over 400 for DPB1. About five DR-DQ haplotypes were treated as single units for association and clustering because of strong linkage in the cohort. Among roughly 370 genotyped donors of the cohort, an average of approximately 230,000 unique TCR beta nucleotide sequences were sequenced per donor, about a sixth of them non-productive. Overall study results and their limits: Correlated functional status among segregating V segments might reflect linkage disequilibrium, but an unknown experimental factor could not be ruled out. A later analysis found that HLA-associated TCR beta chains were more clonally expanded and had lower generation probabilities than equally common non-associated chains. The study listed 164 TCR beta chains as associated with cytomegalovirus. Because counts were too low, roughly 18 rarely observed V segments, including chromosome 9 orphons, were left out of the earlier analysis of approximately 580 of the donors. Most TCR sequences were observed very rarely across donors, whereas some public TCRs were present in many individuals. The only immune exposure information available for the cohort was CMV serostatus. A later genetic analysis associated a missense DCLRE1C variant with V-gene and J-gene trimming of TCR beta chains, and an independent cohort replicated the association. A cluster of highly shared sequence variants was judged likely to be a technical artifact of the sequencing pipeline. Most CMV-associated TCR beta chains appeared to be HLA-restricted in a later analysis, and the HLA associations seemed to be driven largely by CMV exposure. This cohort had only TCR beta chains sequenced, and the lack of alpha or paired-chain data limited which features could be detected. In both the original and validation cohorts, the classifier was reported to diagnose cytomegalovirus status with high specificity and sensitivity. When HLA alleles, especially DR and DQ, strongly co-occurred, attributing TCR associations to individual alleles was difficult. In vitro tests confirmed that a few of the cytomegalovirus-associated TCR beta chains recognize cytomegalovirus antigens. Because the 87-base-pair reads could not distinguish some IMGT-functional V segments, including TRBV6-2 and TRBV6-3, those segments were excluded. It was suggested by the authors that the approach could potentially be generalized to other disease states and immunological phenotypes. HLA typing was unavailable for some donors at each locus, so association tests used only the typed subset. According to a later analysis, TCR association rates differed among HLA loci, with DRB1 alleles showing the most associated TCRs and HLA-C alleles showing the fewest. Several of the top co-occurrence clusters appeared to be linked to parvovirus B19, influenza, CMV and Epstein-Barr virus, according to a later analysis. Roughly uniform sequencing depth across donors was assumed in presence/absence analyses, although this assumption may not hold. An earlier analysis of 450 to 750 of the donors showed that most TCR beta V segments appeared in productive rearrangements either about 87% or about 30% of the time, which broadly matched IMGT annotations. At a false discovery rate of 0.05, a later analysis linked roughly 17,000 TCR beta sequences to specific HLA alleles. A further reported finding was that TCR beta sequences accurately predicted the HLA-A and HLA-B alleles for most subjects in the first cohort. According to a later genetic analysis, donors in an Asian-associated ancestry cluster had fewer N-insertions in productive TCRs than the roughly 660-donor mean.

In the germline V gene, CDR1 corresponds to MDHEN and CDR2 to SYDVKM. The V and J ends are trimmed by 10 bases and 0 bases, leaving 12 bases between them. The CDR3, from cysteine to phenylalanine, totals 13 residues. Only the CDR3 part of the read is kept: 39 bases, read in frame from the first base. In total, roughly 670 healthy bone marrow donors made up the cohort. All cohort members were sampled while nominally healthy, although unrecorded immune exposures were likely present. The donor was CMV seronegative and was included in the group of approximately 350 seronegative cohort members. A peripheral blood sample was provided by each donor, and peripheral blood mononuclear cells were used for TCR beta sequencing. The Qiagen DNeasy Blood Extraction Kit was used to extract genomic DNA from the blood cell samples. The library was obtained by the immunoSEQ multiplex PCR assay. The multiplex PCR relied on a mix of 60 forward primers for TCR Vbeta segments and 13 reverse primers for TCR Jbeta segments. A multiplex PCR assay on genomic DNA amplified the CDR3 region of rearranged TCR beta genes. Amplified TCR beta libraries were sequenced as 87-base-pair reads on the Illumina HiSeq System. Concerning the study's data processing: Across the 500 to 850 repertoires, a later analysis counted some 81 million unique TCR beta chains, roughly 11 million of which were shared by at least two donors. A nearest-neighbor algorithm error-corrected the raw reads and collapsed the reads into unique sequences, merging closely related sequences to remove PCR and sequencing errors. CDR3 sequences were aligned to IMGT reference sequences to assign V, D and J gene segments. For a sequence to be retained, a match of at least six nucleotides was required to both a V gene segment and a J gene segment. Rearrangements were classified as productive when the CDR3 lacked stop codons and remained in frame with V and J, and all other rearrangements were classified as non-productive. CDR3 was defined by IMGT convention, running from the second conserved V-encoded cysteine to the conserved J-encoded phenylalanine. In an earlier analysis of around 570 of the donors, sequences lacking an unambiguous match to a single V gene segment were excluded. In an earlier analysis of several hundred of the donors, a V segment was called functional when productive rearrangements were above 56.7%, and segregating when the standard deviation between donors exceeded 5%. A statistical classification framework was developed to diagnose cytomegalovirus status using the catalog of TCR beta chain sequences. In a later analysis, TCR nucleotide sequences were compared against IMGT/GENE-DB human TR gene sequences so that V and J genes could be assigned. Using the TCRdist pipeline, a later analysis assigned CDR3 sequences along with most-parsimonious VDJ recombination scenarios. In a later analysis, each TCR beta chain was defined by its CDR3 amino acid sequence together with its V-gene family, and reads without a unique V-gene family were excluded. To address suspected cross-contamination and a sequencing artifact, a later analysis removed around 590 highly shared, low-generation-probability nucleotide sequences. In a later analysis, a clonal expansion index was calculated for each public chain from normalized within-repertoire ranks of inferred template counts. In a later analysis, generation probabilities were computed using a VDJ recombination model fitted to out-of-frame rearrangements, and the results were checked against IGoR. In a later analysis, TCR-TCR, TCR-HLA and TCR-CMV co-occurrence was scored with hypergeometric tests, and a repertoire-size bias correction was applied to TCR pairs. In a later analysis, false discovery rates were estimated by permuting HLA or CMV assignments 20 times. In a later analysis, co-occurring TCRs were grouped using DBSCAN, and TCRdist sequence similarity was added for clustering within HLA-allele-positive subsets. For co-occurrence clustering, repertoires with fewer than 30,000 or more than 120,000 public chains were excluded, along with about five repertoires with anomalous nucleotide sharing. TCRdb provides this immuneACCESS table in a form limited to in-frame rearrangements. Some clones are lacking; in checked studies, under half of them reflect an unresolved V gene, and why the rest are absent is not known. V and J calls and clone size come straight from that table; D and trimming were deduced from the DNA. The sample data list under 200,000 clones, and approximately 73% of these were observed just once. The top ten hold 1.3% to 1.5% of the sample.

With respect to this clone: What this receptor recognizes is not known. Qualities for individual bases were not recorded, and no much larger clone is one base off.

The sample was PBMCs. The receptor was isolated from a man aged 50-60 years in good health and CMV-seronegative. The chain employs TRBV28 and TRBJ1-2; TRBD1 might be the D gene, on 5 matching bases. The CDR3 region has the sequence CATLTRANYGYTF. The sequence in DNA is TGTGCCACCCTCACCAGGGCTAACTATGGCTACACCTTC.